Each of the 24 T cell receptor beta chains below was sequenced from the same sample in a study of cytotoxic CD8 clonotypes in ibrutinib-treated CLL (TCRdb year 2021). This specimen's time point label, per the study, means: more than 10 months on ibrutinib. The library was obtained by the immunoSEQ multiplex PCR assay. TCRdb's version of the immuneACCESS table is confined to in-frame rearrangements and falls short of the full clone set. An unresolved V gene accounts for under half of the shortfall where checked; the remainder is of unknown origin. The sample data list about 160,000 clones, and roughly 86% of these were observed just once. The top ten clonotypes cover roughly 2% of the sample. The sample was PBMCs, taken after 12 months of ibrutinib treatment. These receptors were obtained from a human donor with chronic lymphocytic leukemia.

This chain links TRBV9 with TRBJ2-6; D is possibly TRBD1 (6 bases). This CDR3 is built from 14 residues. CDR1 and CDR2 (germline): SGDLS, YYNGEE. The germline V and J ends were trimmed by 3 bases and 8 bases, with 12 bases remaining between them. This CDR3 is CASSGPQGTNVLTF. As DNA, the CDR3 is TGTGCCAGCAGCGGTCCACAGGGAACCAACGTCCTGACTTTC.

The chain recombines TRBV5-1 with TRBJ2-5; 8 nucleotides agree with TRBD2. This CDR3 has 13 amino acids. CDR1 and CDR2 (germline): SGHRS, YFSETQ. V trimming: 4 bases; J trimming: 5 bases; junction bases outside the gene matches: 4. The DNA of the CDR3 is TGCGCCAGCAGCCCCAGCGGGGGCGAGACCCAGTACTTC. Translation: CASSPSGGETQYF.

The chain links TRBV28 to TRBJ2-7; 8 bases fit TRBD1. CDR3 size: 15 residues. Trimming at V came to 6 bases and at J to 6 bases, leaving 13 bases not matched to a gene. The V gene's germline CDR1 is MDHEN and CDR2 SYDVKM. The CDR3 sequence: CASSKHTGGPLEQYF. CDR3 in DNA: TGTGCCAGCAGCAAACACACAGGGGGACCGCTCGAGCAGTACTTC.

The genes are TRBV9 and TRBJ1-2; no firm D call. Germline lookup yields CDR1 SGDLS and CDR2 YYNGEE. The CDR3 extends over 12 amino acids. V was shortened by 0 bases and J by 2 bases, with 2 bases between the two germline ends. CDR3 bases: TGTGCCAGCAGCGTAGACAACTATGGCTACACCTTC. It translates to CASSVDNYGYTF.

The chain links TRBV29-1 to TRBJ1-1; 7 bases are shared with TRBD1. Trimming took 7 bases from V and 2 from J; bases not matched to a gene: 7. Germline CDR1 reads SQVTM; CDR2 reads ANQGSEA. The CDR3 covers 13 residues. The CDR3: CSAARQGNTEAFF. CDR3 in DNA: TGCAGCGCCGCTAGACAGGGAAACACTGAAGCTTTCTTT.

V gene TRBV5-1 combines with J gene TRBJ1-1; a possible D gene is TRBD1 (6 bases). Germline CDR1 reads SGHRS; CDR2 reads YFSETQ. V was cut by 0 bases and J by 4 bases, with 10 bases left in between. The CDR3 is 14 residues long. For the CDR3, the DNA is TGCGCCAGCAGCTTGGACAGGGCTTCCACTGAAGCTTTCTTT. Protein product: CASSLDRASTEAFF.

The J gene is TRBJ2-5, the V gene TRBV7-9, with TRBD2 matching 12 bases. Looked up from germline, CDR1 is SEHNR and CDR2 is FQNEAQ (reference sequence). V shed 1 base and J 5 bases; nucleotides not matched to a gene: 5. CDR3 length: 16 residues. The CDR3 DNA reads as TGTGCCAGCAGCTTAGGGACTAGCGGGATCTTGGAGACCCAGTACTTC. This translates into CASSLGTSGILETQYF.

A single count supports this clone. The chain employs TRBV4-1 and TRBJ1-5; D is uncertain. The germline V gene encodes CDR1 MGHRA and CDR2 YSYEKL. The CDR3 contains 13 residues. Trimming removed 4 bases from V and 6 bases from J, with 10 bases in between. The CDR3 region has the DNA TGCGCCAGCAGCCCTGGGCCGGTTCAGCCCCAGCATTTT. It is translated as CASSPGPVQPQHF.

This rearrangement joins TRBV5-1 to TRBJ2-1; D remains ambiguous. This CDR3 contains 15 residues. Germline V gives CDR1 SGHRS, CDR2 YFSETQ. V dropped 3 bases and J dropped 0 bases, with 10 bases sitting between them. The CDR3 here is CASSSNTYSYNEQFF. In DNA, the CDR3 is TGCGCCAGCAGCTCGAATACCTACTCCTACAATGAGCAGTTCTTC.

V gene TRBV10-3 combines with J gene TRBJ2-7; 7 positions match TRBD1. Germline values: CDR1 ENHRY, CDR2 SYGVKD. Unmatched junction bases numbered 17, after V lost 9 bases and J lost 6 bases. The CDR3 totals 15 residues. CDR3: CAMSTPRRQGGEQYF. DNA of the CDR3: TGTGCCATGTCCACCCCCCGACGACAGGGTGGCGAGCAGTACTTC.

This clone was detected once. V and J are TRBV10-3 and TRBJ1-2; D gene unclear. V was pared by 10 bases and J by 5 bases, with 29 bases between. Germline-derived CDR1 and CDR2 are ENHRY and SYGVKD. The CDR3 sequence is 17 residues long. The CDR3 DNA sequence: TGTGCCACACGTAGCATTGAGGAACTCTCGATGGGGTATGGCTACACCTTC. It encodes CATRSIEELSMGYGYTF.

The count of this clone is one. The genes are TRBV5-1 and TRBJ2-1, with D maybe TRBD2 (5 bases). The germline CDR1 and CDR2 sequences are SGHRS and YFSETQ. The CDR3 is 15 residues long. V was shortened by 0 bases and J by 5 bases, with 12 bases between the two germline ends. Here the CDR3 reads CASSLAPGVHNEQFF. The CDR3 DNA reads TGCGCCAGCAGCTTGGCCCCCGGGGTCCACAATGAGCAGTTCTTC.

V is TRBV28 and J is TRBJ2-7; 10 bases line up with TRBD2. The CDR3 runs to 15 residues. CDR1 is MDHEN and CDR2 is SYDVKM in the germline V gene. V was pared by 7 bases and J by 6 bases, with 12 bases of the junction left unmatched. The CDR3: CASIRASGSSGEQYF. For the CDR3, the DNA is TGTGCCAGCATCAGGGCTAGCGGGAGTTCTGGCGAGCAGTACTTC.

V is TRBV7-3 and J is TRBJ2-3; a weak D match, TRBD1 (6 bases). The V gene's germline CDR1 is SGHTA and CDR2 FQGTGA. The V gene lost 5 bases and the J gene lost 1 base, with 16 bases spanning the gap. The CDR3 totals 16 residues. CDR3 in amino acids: CASSPETGFRTDTQYF. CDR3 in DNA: TGTGCCAGCAGCCCGGAAACAGGGTTTCGCACAGATACGCAGTATTTT.

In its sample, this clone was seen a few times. The CDR3 nucleotides are TGTGCCAGCAGCTCCAGGACTTCTACCTACGAGCAGTACTTC. This sequence encodes CASSSRTSTYEQYF. This rearrangement joins TRBV5-4 to TRBJ2-7; a possible D gene is TRBD2 (5 bases). Germline V gives CDR1 SGHNT, CDR2 YYREEE (reference sequence). The CDR3 covers 14 residues. Trimming took off 3 bases at V and 2 bases at J, with 12 bases between the two ends. Variable domain in full (rest from reference TRBV5-4 and TRBJ2-7): ETGVTQSPTHLIKTRGQQVTLRCSSQSGHNTVSWYQQALGQGPQFIFQYYREEENGRGNFPPRFSGLQFPNYSSELNVNALELDDSALYLCASSSRTSTYEQYFGPGTRLTVT.

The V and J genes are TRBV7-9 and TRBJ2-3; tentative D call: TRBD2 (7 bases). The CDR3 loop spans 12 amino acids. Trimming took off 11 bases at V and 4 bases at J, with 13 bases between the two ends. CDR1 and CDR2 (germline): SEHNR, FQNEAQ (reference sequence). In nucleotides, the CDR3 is TGTGCCGAAAAGGGGGGGCCAGATACGCAGTATTTT. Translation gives CAEKGGPDTQYF.

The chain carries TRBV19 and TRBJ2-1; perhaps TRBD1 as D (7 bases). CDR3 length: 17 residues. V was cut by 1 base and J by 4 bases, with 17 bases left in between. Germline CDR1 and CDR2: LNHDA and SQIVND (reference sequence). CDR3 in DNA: TGTGCCAGTAGTATAGTTGTATTGGCAGGGGGGTACAATGAGCAGTTCTTC. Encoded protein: CASSIVVLAGGYNEQFF.

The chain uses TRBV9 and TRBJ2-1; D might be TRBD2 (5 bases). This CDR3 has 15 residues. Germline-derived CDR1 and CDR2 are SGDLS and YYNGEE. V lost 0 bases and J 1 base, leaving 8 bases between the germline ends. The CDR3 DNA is TGTGCCAGCAGCGTAGAGGAGGCGTCCTACAATGAGCAGTTCTTC. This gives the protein CASSVEEASYNEQFF. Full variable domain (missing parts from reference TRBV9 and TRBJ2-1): DSGVTQTPKHLITATGQRVTLRCSPRSGDLSVYWYQQSLDQGLQFLIQYYNGEERAKGNILERFSAQQFPDLHSELNLSSLELGDSALYFCASSVEEASYNEQFFGPGTRLTVL.

CDR3 loop: CAISERVSGGPGNEQFF. CDR3 nucleotide sequence: TGTGCCATCAGTGAGAGGGTTAGCGGGGGCCCAGGGAATGAGCAGTTCTTC. V is TRBV10-3 and J is TRBJ2-1; TRBD2 matches at 9 bases. The V segment lost 2 bases and the J segment 7 bases; nucleotides outside the gene matches: 12. Germline loops: CDR1 ENHRY, CDR2 SYGVKD. The CDR3 totals 17 residues.

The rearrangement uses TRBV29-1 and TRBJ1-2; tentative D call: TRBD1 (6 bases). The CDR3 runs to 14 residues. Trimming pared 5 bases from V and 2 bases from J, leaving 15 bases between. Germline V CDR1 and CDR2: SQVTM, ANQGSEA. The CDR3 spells CSVHRVELNYGYTF. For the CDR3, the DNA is TGCAGCGTTCACAGGGTTGAACTGAACTATGGCTACACCTTC.

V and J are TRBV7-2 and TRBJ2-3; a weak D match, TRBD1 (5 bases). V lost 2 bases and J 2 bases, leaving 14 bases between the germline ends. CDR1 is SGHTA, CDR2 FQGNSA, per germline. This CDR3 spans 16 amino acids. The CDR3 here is CASSLRVGATTDTQYF. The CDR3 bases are TGTGCCAGCAGCTTACGGGTTGGGGCTACCACAGATACGCAGTATTTT. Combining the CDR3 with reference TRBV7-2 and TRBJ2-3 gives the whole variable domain GAGVSQSPSNKVTEKGKDVELRCDPISGHTALYWYRQSLGQGLEFLIYFQGNSAPDKSGLPSDRFSAERTGGSVSTLTIQRTQQEDSAVYLCASSLRVGATTDTQYFGPGTRLTVL.

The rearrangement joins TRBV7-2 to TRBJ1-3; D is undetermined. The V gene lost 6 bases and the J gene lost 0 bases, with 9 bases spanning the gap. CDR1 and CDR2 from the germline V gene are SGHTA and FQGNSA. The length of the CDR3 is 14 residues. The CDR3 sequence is CASSYSLSGNTIYF. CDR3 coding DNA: TGTGCCAGCAGTTACTCTCTCTCTGGAAACACCATATATTTT.

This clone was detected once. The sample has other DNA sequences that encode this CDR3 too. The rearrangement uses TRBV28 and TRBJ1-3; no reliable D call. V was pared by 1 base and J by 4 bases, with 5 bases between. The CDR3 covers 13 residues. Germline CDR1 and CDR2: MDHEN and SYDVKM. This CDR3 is CASSLSSGNTIYF. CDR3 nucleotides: TGTGCCAGCAGTTTATCCTCCGGAAACACCATATATTTT.

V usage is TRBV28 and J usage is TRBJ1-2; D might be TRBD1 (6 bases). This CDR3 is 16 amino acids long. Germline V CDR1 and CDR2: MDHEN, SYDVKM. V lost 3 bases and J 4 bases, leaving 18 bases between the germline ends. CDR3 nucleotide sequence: TGTGCCAGCAGTTTCCCGGACAGAGCCCTAAGCTATGGCTACACCTTC. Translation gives CASSFPDRALSYGYTF.